These 15 T cell receptor beta chains originate from one sample sequenced in a study of T cell repertoires in cytomegalovirus infection. MiXCR was run by TCRdb on the reads, yielding one entry per CDR3 protein. The table includes approximately 190,000 distinct CDR3 sequences, 8% to 10% detected once. The source material was PBMCs. These receptor sequences come from a human donor in good health (CMV status not recorded). Some clones in this sample may be carry-over from other donors' samples.

This clonotype was seen a handful of times. J is TRBJ1-2 and V is TRBV28, with 12 bases identical to TRBD1. Unmatched junction bases numbered 2, after V lost 6 bases and J lost 3 bases. Per the germline V gene, CDR1 is MDHEN and CDR2 is SYDVKM. This CDR3 is 14 amino acids long. This CDR3 reads CASSGTGGDYGYTF. The CDR3 region has the DNA TGTGCCAGCAGCGGGACAGGGGGCGACTATGGCTACACCTTC.

The gene calls are TRBV20-1 and TRBJ1-1; 10 bases line up with TRBD1. This CDR3 comprises 14 residues. CDR1 and CDR2 from the germline V gene are DFQATT and SNEGSKA (reference sequence). The junction had 9 bases not matched to a gene; V was cut back by 7 bases and J by 4 bases. CDR3 bases: TGCAGTGTTCAGCGGACAGGGGGAGCCACTGAAGCTTTCTTT. This encodes CSVQRTGGATEAFF.

The chain joins TRBV7-4 to TRBJ2-7; D possibly corresponds to TRBD2 (6 bases). The CDR3 covers 14 residues. Germline V gives CDR1 SGHVT, CDR2 SQSDAQ. The germline V and J ends were trimmed by 5 bases and 0 bases, with 11 bases remaining between them. The CDR3 DNA is TGTGCCAGCAGCGCAGCGGGTTTCTCCTACGAGCAGTACTTC. Protein product: CASSAAGFSYEQYF.

This clonotype was seen repeatedly, ten times or more. This chain links TRBV7-2 with TRBJ2-3; 16 positions agree with TRBD2. The CDR3 runs to 16 residues. Germline CDR1 SGHTA, CDR2 FQGNSA. V was pared by 5 bases and J by 6 bases, with 5 bases of the junction left unmatched. The CDR3: CASSPGTSGRVDTQYF. The CDR3 region has the DNA TGTGCCAGCAGCCCCGGGACTAGCGGGAGGGTTGATACGCAGTATTTT.

V gene TRBV28 combines with J gene TRBJ1-5; possibly TRBD1 for D (6 bases). This CDR3 is 16 amino acids long. Germline V gene data show CDR1 as MDHEN and CDR2 as SYDVKM. Deletions cut 3 bases from V and 5 bases from J, with 17 bases between. DNA for the CDR3: TGTGCCAGCAGTTTTCTTGCGGGGGCTTATGATCAGCCCCAGCATTTT. Translation gives CASSFLAGAYDQPQHF.

In its sample, this clonotype was seen a few times. This chain links TRBV9 with TRBJ2-7, with D uncertain. Trimming took 3 bases from V and 0 from J, leaving 10 bases between them. This CDR3 has 14 amino acids. Germline V gene data show CDR1 as SGDLS and CDR2 as YYNGEE. The chain's CDR3 is CASSEGGNSYEQYF. CDR3 nucleotide sequence: TGTGCCAGCAGCGAGGGCGGAAACTCCTACGAGCAGTACTTC.

The chain joins TRBV7-9 to TRBJ2-1; no definite D call. The CDR3 extends over 14 amino acids. Germline CDR1 is SEHNR and CDR2 is FQNEAQ (reference sequence). The V end lost 6 bases, the J end lost 10 bases, and 19 bases lay between the germline ends. CDR3 DNA: TGTGCCAGCAGTTCCTTCTCCCGCCCTGGCGAGCAGTTCTTC. This codes for CASSSFSRPGEQFF.

This clonotype was seen at least ten times. J is TRBJ2-2 and V is TRBV7-2; D not resolved. The CDR3 totals 17 residues. Per the germline V gene, CDR1 is SGHTA and CDR2 is FQGNSA. V lost 0 bases, J lost 6 bases, and 17 bases lay in between. The CDR3 DNA is TGTGCCAGCAGCTTAGCACCGACACGCATTCCCTCCGGGGAGCTGTTTTTT. Translating gives CASSLAPTRIPSGELFF.

The rearrangement joins TRBV14 to TRBJ2-1, with D possibly TRBD2 on 5 matching bases. V gave up 2 bases and J gave up 1 base, with 12 bases separating them. Germline V gives CDR1 SGHDN, CDR2 FVKESK. The CDR3 totals 16 residues. The CDR3 region has the DNA TGTGCCAGCAGCCAACCCCCAGGACTTTCCTACAATGAGCAGTTCTTC. It translates to CASSQPPGLSYNEQFF.

As to this clonotype: One junction end disagrees with the germline gene, perhaps due to a read error. V usage is TRBV7-9 and J usage is TRBJ2-3; 8 bases agree with TRBD1. There are 15 residues in the CDR3. Germline values: CDR1 SEHNR, CDR2 FQNEAQ (reference sequence). CDR3 sequence: CPSRLGTGSTDTQYF. The CDR3 bases are TGTCCCAGCAGACTGGGGACAGGAAGCACAGATACGCAGTATTTT.

The rearrangement uses TRBV15 and TRBJ1-2; D ambiguous. The CDR3 is 13 residues long. V was cut by 5 bases and J by 4 bases, with 11 bases left in between. Looked up from germline, CDR1 is LNHNV and CDR2 is YYDKDF (reference sequence). CDR3 region: CATSSPGAYGYTF. Here the CDR3 DNA reads TGTGCCACCAGCTCTCCGGGAGCCTATGGCTACACCTTC.

The genes are TRBV15 and TRBJ1-1; D uncertain. The CDR3 length is 13 residues. V was cut by 1 base and J by 1 base, with 4 bases left in between. The germline CDR1 and CDR2 sequences are LNHNV and YYDKDF (reference sequence). The CDR3 nucleotides are TGTGCCACCAGCAGAGTGGGGAACACTGAAGCTTTCTTT. Encoded protein: CATSRVGNTEAFF.

There are a few counts of this clonotype. The junction departs from the called germline gene at one end, perhaps through a read error. The rearrangement joins TRBV11-2 to TRBJ2-3, with D maybe TRBD2 (6 bases). The CDR3 is 15 residues long. CDR1 is SGHAT and CDR2 is FQNNGV in the germline V gene. The CDR3 region has the DNA TGTGCCAGCAGTTTAGGCCGGGACTTCACAGATACGCAGTATTTT. Translation gives CASSLGRDFTDTQYF.

This chain uses TRBV15 with TRBJ1-1, with a possible D match to TRBD1 (5 bases). V lost 4 bases and J 1 base, leaving 13 bases between the germline ends. Germline assignment: CDR1 LNHNV and CDR2 YYDKDF (reference sequence). This CDR3 has 15 residues. CDR3 loop: CATSKTRQRNTEAFF. CDR3 DNA: TGTGCCACCAGCAAGACTCGACAGAGGAACACTGAAGCTTTCTTT.

This clonotype was seen ten or more times. The V and J genes are TRBV7-2 and TRBJ1-2; the D gene is possibly TRBD1 (6 bases). V shed 1 base and J shed 6 bases, with 15 bases lying between them. From germline, CDR1 is SGHTA and CDR2 FQGNSA. The CDR3 runs 15 residues. CDR3: CASSLEREWGHGYTF. CDR3 coding DNA: TGTGCCAGCAGCTTAGAGCGGGAGTGGGGGCATGGCTACACCTTC.